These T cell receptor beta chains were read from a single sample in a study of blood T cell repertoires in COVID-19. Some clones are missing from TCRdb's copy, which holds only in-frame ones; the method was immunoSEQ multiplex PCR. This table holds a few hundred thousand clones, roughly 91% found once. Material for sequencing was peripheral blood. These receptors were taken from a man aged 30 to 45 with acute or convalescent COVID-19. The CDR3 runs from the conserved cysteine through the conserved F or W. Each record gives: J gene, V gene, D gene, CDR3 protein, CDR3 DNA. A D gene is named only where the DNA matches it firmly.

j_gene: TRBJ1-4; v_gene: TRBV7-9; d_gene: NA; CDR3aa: CASSLLSATNEKLFF; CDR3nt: TGTGCCAGCAGCTTACTCTCTGCAACTAATGAAAAACTGTTTTTT
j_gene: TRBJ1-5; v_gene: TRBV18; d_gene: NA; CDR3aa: CASSPSGREWPQHF; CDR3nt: TGTGCCAGCTCACCATCAGGAAGGGAGTGGCCCCAGCATTTT
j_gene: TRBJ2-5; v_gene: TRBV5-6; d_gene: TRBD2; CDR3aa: CASSLWRGGLRETQYF; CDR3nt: TGTGCCAGCAGCTTGTGGCGGGGGGGCCTCCGAGAGACCCAGTACTTC
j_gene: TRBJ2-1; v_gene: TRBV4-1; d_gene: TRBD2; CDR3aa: CASSHDLAGAYNEQFF; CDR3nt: TGCGCCAGCAGCCACGACTTAGCGGGAGCCTACAATGAGCAGTTCTTC
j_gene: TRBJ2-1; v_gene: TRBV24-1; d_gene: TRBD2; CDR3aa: CATVLAGGWSIDNEQFF; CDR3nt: TGTGCCACCGTACTAGCGGGAGGGTGGTCTATCGACAATGAGCAGTTCTTC
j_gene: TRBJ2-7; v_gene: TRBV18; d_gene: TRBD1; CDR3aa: CASSLRQGQTYEQYF; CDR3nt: TGTGCCAGCTCCCTTCGACAGGGCCAGACCTACGAGCAGTACTTC
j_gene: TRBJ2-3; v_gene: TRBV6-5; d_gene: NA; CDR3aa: CASRIQGSTDTQYF; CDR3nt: TGTGCCAGCAGAATACAGGGCTCAACAGATACGCAGTATTTT
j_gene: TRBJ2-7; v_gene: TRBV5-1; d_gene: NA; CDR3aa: CASSLISSYEQYF; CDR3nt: TGCGCCAGCAGCTTAATTAGCTCCTACGAGCAGTACTTC
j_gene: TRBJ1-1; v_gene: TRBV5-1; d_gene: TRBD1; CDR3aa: CASSRPGTGTTEAFF; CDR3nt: TGCGCCAGCAGCCGACCCGGGACAGGGACCACTGAAGCTTTCTTT
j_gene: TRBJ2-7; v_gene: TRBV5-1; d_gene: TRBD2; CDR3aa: CASTLGIQRGDPYEQYF; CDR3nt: TGCGCCAGCACCTTGGGAATCCAGCGGGGGGACCCCTACGAGCAGTACTTC
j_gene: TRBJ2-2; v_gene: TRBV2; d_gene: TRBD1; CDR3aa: CASRPGQVNTGELFF; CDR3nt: TGTGCCAGCCGACCGGGACAGGTGAACACCGGGGAGCTGTTTTTT
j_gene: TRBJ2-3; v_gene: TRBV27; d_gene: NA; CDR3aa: CASSSQRGSGTDTQYF; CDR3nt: TGTGCCAGCAGTTCCCAAAGAGGGAGCGGCACAGATACGCAGTATTTT
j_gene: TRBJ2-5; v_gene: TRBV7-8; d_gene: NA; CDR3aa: CASSLTHGEVTQYF; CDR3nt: TGTGCCAGCAGCTTAACGCACGGGGAAGTGACCCAGTACTTC
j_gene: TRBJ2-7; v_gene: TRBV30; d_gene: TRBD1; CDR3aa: CACPPGTDHEQYF; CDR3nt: TGTGCCTGTCCCCCCGGGACAGACCACGAGCAGTACTTC
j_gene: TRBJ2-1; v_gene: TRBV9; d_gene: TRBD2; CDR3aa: CASSSRLAMGNEQFF; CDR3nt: TGTGCCAGCAGCTCCCGACTAGCGATGGGCAATGAGCAGTTCTTC
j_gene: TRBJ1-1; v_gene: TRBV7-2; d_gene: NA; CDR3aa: CASSLYSQGPGTEAFF; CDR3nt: TGTGCCAGCAGCTTATATTCCCAGGGGCCCGGCACTGAAGCTTTCTTT
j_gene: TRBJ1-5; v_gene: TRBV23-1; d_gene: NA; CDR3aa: CASSQSPGHNQPQHF; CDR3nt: TGCGCCAGCAGTCAATCCCCCGGTCACAATCAGCCCCAGCATTTT
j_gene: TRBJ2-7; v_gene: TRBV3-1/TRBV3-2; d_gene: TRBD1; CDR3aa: CASSQVPGQGIYEQYF; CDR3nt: TGTGCCAGCAGCCAGGTTCCGGGACAGGGAATCTACGAGCAGTACTTC
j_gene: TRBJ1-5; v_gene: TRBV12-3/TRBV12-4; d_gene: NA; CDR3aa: CASSFGQPQHF; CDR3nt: TGTGCCAGCAGTTTCGGTCAGCCCCAGCATTTT